The T cell receptor (beta chain) under discussion was sequenced for a study of T-cell memory formation after mild COVID-19. V dropped 8 bases and J dropped 1; count of bases not matched to a gene: 11. The CDR3 sequence is 17 residues long. Germline loops: CDR1 MNHEY, CDR2 SMNVEV (reference sequence). This clonotype was seen more than once but under ten times. Barcoded TCR alpha and TCR beta cDNA libraries with UMIs came from 5'RACE using constant-segment primers. Via MiXCR, TCRdb re-called the 5' RACE reads, giving one row per CDR3 protein. The data hold fewer than 350,000 distinct CDR3 sequences, with around 8% observed a single time.

The sequencing input was PBMCs or a T cell subset sorted from them (not recorded which). This TCR derives from a man aged 18 to 30 who had mild COVID-19 (a few samples of this study predate the infection). Cell type and time point are not known. The rearrangement links TRBV27 to TRBJ1-1; 12 bases map to TRBD1. In DNA, the CDR3 is TGTGCCAGCTCGTCCGGGACAGGGGGCTTTTGGAACACTGAAGCTTTCTTT. Encoded protein: CASSSGTGGFWNTEAFF.